The T cell receptor beta chain under discussion was sequenced for a study of T cells in Graves' hyperthyroidism and ophthalmopathy. Notes on the study in general: Appearing also in blood were most of the thyroid clonotypes expanded above 0.001.

RNA transcripts were the template for amplifying TCR beta CDR3 regions. A first-round RT-PCR of the TCR CDR3 used the HTBI primer set. TCRdb recomputed calls from the multiplex PCR reads with MiXCR, one row per CDR3 protein. Found here are hundreds of thousands of distinct CDR3 sequences, about 19% of them singletons; the top ten hold around 17%. The V segment lost 5 bases and the J segment 3 bases; nucleotides outside the gene matches: 5. The CDR3 has 15 amino acids. Germline loops: CDR1 MNHEY, CDR2 SMNVEV (reference sequence). A remark on this clonotype: No antigen is known for it.

The source material was blood. The sequence came from a woman in her fifties or sixties with Graves' hyperthyroidism that later progressed to Graves' ophthalmopathy. The V gene is TRBV27, the J gene TRBJ1-4, with 8 nucleotides matching TRBD1. The CDR3 protein is CASSKRTGSNEKLFF. CDR3 nucleotides: TGTGCCAGCAGTAAACGGACAGGGTCTAATGAAAAACTGTTTTTT.